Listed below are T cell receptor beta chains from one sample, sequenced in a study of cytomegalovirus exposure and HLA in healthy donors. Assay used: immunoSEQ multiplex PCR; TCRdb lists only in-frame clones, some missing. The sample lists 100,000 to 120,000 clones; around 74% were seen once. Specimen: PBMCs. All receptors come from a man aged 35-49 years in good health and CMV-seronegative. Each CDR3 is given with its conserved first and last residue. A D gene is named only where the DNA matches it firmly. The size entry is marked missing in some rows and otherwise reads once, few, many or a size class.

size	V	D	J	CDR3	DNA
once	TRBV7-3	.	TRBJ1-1	CASSEWGVVGEAFF	TGTGCCAGCAGCGAATGGGGGGTCGTGGGTGAAGCTTTCTTT
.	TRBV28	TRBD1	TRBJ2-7	CASNNPDRASEQYF	TGTGCCAGCAACAACCCGGACAGGGCCTCCGAGCAGTACTTC
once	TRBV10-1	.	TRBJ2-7	CASGAPSSYEQYF	TGCGCCAGCGGGGCTCCAAGCTCCTACGAGCAGTACTTC
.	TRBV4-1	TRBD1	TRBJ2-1	CASSQERDRHNEQFF	TGCGCCAGCAGCCAAGAAAGGGACAGACACAATGAGCAGTTCTTC
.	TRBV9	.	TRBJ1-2	CASSVGSRNTDNYGYTF	TGTGCCAGCAGCGTAGGATCCAGAAACACAGACAACTATGGCTACACCTTC
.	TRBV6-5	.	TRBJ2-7	CASSYGHYSYEQYF	TGTGCCAGCAGTTACGGACACTACTCCTACGAGCAGTACTTC
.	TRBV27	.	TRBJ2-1	CASSFLTRNNEQFF	TGTGCCAGCAGTTTTTTGACACGTAACAATGAGCAGTTCTTC
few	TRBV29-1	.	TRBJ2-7	CSVEARGVGEQYF	TGCAGCGTTGAGGCCCGGGGAGTCGGCGAGCAGTACTTC
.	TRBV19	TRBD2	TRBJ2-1	CASRQRTSGSTYNEQFF	TGTGCCAGTCGCCAACGGACTAGCGGCAGCACCTACAATGAGCAGTTCTTC
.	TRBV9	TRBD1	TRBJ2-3	CASSVQQGAIDTQYF	TGTGCCAGCAGCGTGCAACAGGGGGCGATTGATACGCAGTATTTT
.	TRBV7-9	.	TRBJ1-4	CASSQQGGGEKLFF	TGTGCCAGCAGCCAACAGGGAGGGGGAGAAAAACTGTTTTTT
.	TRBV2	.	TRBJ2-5	CASSEGGKETQYF	TGTGCCAGCAGTGAGGGGGGAAAAGAGACCCAGTACTTC
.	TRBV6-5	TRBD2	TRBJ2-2	CASRTSGRGGELFF	TGTGCCAGCAGGACTAGCGGGCGGGGGGGGGAGCTGTTTTTT
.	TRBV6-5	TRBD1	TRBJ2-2	CASSSPGGHTGELFF	TGTGCCAGCAGTTCCCCAGGGGGTCACACCGGGGAGCTGTTTTTT
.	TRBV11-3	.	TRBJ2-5	CASSLGSLTQETQYF	TGTGCCAGCAGCTTAGGGTCCCTAACCCAAGAGACCCAGTACTTC
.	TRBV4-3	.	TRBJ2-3	CASSRTRTDTQYF	TGCGCCAGCAGCCGGACACGCACAGATACGCAGTATTTT
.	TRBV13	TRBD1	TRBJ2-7	CASSLETGANYEQYF	TGTGCCAGCAGCCTCGAGACAGGGGCAAATTACGAGCAGTACTTC
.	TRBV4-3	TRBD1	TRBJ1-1	CASSQDTGTVNTEAFF	TGCGCCAGCAGCCAAGATACCGGGACAGTGAACACTGAAGCTTTCTTT
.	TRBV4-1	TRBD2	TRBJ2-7	CASSTQRGVYEQYF	TGCGCCAGCAGCACTCAGCGGGGGGTCTACGAGCAGTACTTC
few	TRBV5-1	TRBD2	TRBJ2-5	CASSLGGLAGLKETQYF	TGCGCCAGCAGCTTGGGGGGACTAGCGGGACTCAAAGAGACCCAGTACTTC
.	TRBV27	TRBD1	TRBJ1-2	CASSTAGGGSYGYTF	TGTGCCAGCAGCACCGCAGGGGGCGGAAGCTATGGCTACACCTTC
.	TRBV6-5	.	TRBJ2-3	CASSYQYRATDTQYF	TGTGCCAGCAGTTACCAATACAGGGCCACAGATACGCAGTATTTT